This TCR beta chain stems from a study of long-term antiretroviral therapy in people with HIV. The assay used was immunoSEQ (version v3.0), run at survey level. TCRdb keeps only in-frame clones here, not all; method: immunoSEQ multiplex PCR. The top ten clones hold under 25% of a sample with over 10,000 clones, about 87% of them seen once. Germline CDR1 is LNHDA and CDR2 is SQIVND (reference sequence). CDR3 size: 13 residues. Trimming cost V 4 bases and J 7 bases; bases outside gene matches: 5. Study-level points and caveats: At every time point, clones expanded before ART dominated the repertoire. Investigators report no available data on ART adherence, viral resistance or therapy changes. Comparison with controls showed narrower CDR3 length ranges in HIV repertoires.

For this clone: Its target is unknown.

United States facilities provided treatment to all participants with HIV. The receptor was isolated from a woman aged 40 to 49 with HIV. J is TRBJ1-2 and V is TRBV19; 8 bases match TRBD1. The source material was unsorted PBMCs, sampled 2.1 years after starting antiretroviral therapy. The CDR3 here is CASSTTGVSGYTF. The CDR3 region has the DNA TGTGCCAGTAGTACGACAGGGGTGAGTGGCTACACCTTC.